This T cell receptor (beta chain) was found in a study of cytomegalovirus exposure and HLA in healthy donors. The study ran its PCR with 60 Vbeta and 13 Jbeta primers. Sequenced by immunoSEQ multiplex PCR; TCRdb stores in-frame clones only, minus some. The table has under 200,000 clones, about four fifths seen once. This clone occurred once. Its cognate antigen is unknown. Broader study findings: The authors judged a highly shared variant cluster likely a sequencing artifact. The classifier reportedly diagnosed cytomegalovirus status with high sensitivity and specificity. In vitro data verified three CMV-associated chains as specific for CMV antigens. Presence/absence results assume similar sequencing depth per donor, which may not hold.

This CDR3 has 16 amino acids. The V and J ends lost 0 bases and 0 bases, in that order; junction bases with no gene match: 3. The germline V gene has CDR1 SGHRS and CDR2 YFSETQ. This clonotype was sampled from a young woman in good health and CMV-seronegative. V is TRBV5-1 and J is TRBJ2-1; 7 bases fit TRBD1. The sample consisted of PBMCs. For the CDR3, the DNA is TGCGCCAGCAGCTTGGCCGAGGGGGCCTCCTACAATGAGCAGTTCTTC. It yields the protein CASSLAEGASYNEQFF.